The 6 T cell receptor beta chains below all came from one sample that was sequenced in a study of vaccination and CD4 T cells after COVID-19. These receptors have no identified antigens. The Oncomine TCR Beta short-read assay generated sequence data from the DNA of cultured CD4+ T cells. Using its own MiXCR run on the PCR reads, TCRdb lists one record per CDR3 protein. The profile shows 8,000 to 9,000 distinct CDR3 sequences, 40% to 60% of them singletons. This sample's treatment: approximately 11-day PBMC culture with coronavirus spike peptide pools or control peptides (ViraFEST assay). From the unexposed donor, CD4+ T cells were collected ahead of the COVID-19 pandemic (2011-2018). The sample comprised CD4+ T cells from blood, cultured in vitro. These receptor sequences come from a human donor in good health.

The CDR3 protein is CASSYSSSSGNTIYF. In DNA, the CDR3 is TGTGCCAGCAGTTACTCGAGCAGCTCTGGAAACACCATATATTTT. The chain employs TRBV6-5 and TRBJ1-3; no definite D call. The length of the CDR3 is 15 residues. V gave up 0 bases and J gave up 0 bases, with 6 bases separating them. The germline V gene encodes CDR1 MNHEY and CDR2 SVGAGI.

The V gene is TRBV7-9, the J gene TRBJ2-1; 11 bases align to TRBD2. In germline, CDR1 is SEHNR, CDR2 FQNEAQ (reference sequence). Unmatched junction bases numbered 3, after V lost 5 bases and J lost 3 bases. The CDR3 length is 15 residues. The CDR3 nucleotides read TGTGCCAGCAGCGTGGGACTAGCGGTCTACAATGAGCAGTTCTTC. Residues: CASSVGLAVYNEQFF.

V is TRBV27 and J is TRBJ2-2, with a weak D call TRBD2 (5 bases). V lost 3 bases to trimming and J lost 3 bases, with 14 bases between them. The CDR3 sequence is 16 residues long. Germline values: CDR1 MNHEY, CDR2 SMNVEV (reference sequence). The CDR3 sequence: CASSLLELGHTGELFF. The CDR3, as DNA: TGTGCCAGCAGTTTGCTTGAACTAGGGCACACCGGGGAGCTGTTTTTT.

CDR3 sequence (DNA): TGTGCCAGCACCAAGAACCCCAGCTCTGGAAACACCATATATTTT. Protein: CASTKNPSSGNTIYF. The V and J genes are TRBV7-9 and TRBJ1-3; D not resolved. V was trimmed by 7 bases and J by 0 bases, leaving 13 bases between them. CDR1 and CDR2 from the germline V gene are SEHNR and FQNEAQ (reference sequence). This CDR3 has 15 residues.

This chain joins TRBV2 and TRBJ1-1; TRBD1 matches 7 bases. The germline CDR1 and CDR2 sequences are SNHLY and FYNNEI. The V gene end was trimmed by 6 bases and the J gene end by 4 bases; junction bases not matched to a gene: 14. The length of the CDR3 is 16 residues. The CDR3 sequence is CASSAGDSSWGTEAFF. The CDR3 nucleotides read TGTGCCAGCAGCGCCGGGGACAGCTCTTGGGGCACTGAAGCTTTCTTT.

The V call is TRBV24-1, the J call TRBJ1-4, with 9 bases lining up with TRBD1. This CDR3 region has 14 residues. CDR1 is KGHDR, CDR2 SFDVKD, per germline. V shed 6 bases and J 5 bases; nucleotides not matched to a gene: 3. CDR3 sequence reads: CATSRDRENEKLFF. The DNA for the CDR3 is TGTGCCACCAGTCGGGACAGGGAGAATGAAAAACTGTTTTTT.